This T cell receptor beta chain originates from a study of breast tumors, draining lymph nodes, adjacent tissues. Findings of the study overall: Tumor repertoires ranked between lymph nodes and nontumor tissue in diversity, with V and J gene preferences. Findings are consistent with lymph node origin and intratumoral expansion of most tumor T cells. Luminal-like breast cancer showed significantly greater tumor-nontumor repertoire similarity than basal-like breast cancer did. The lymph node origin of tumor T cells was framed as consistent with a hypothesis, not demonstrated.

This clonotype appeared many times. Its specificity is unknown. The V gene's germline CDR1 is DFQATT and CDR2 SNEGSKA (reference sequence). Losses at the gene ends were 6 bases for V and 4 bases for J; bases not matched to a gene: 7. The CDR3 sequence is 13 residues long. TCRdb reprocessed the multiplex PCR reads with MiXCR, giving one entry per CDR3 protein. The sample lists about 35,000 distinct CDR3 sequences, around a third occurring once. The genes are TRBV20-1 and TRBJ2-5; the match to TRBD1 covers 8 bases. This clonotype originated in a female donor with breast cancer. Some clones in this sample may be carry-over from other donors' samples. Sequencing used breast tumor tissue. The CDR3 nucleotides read TGCAGTGCAGGGCAGGGGGCCCCAGAGACCCAGTACTTC. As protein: CSAGQGAPETQYF.